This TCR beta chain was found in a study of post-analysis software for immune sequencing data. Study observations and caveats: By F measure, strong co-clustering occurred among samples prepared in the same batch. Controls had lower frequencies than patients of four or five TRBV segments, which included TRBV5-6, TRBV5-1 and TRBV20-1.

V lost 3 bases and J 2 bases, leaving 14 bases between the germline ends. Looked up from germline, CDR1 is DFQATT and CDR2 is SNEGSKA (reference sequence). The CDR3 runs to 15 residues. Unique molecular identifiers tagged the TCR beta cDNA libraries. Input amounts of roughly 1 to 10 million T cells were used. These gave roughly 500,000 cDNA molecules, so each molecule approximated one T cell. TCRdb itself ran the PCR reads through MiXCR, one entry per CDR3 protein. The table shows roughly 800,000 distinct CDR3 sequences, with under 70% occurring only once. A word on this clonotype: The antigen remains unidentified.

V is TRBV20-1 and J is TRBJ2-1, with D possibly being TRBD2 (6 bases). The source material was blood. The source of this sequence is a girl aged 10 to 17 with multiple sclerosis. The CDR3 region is CSARAGRQTYNEQFF. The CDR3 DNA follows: TGCAGTGCTAGGGCGGGACGGCAAACCTACAATGAGCAGTTCTTC.